One sample yielded the 23 T cell receptor beta chains listed below, sequenced in a study of radiation and T cells in renal cell carcinoma. The method was immunoSEQ multiplex PCR; TCRdb's version includes in-frame clones alone and lacks a portion of them. The data contain fewer than 150,000 clones, around 90% of them singletons. Time point: blood 2 weeks post-SBRT. The treatment here: 15 Gy SBRT to primary tumor, nephrectomy 4 weeks later. The source material was blood, sampled from a patient whose treatment included radiotherapy and nephrectomy. The source of these receptors is a woman in her 70s with renal cell carcinoma.

The gene calls are TRBV2 and TRBJ1-2; 10 nucleotides line up with TRBD1. Looked up from germline, CDR1 is SNHLY and CDR2 is FYNNEI. This CDR3 is built from 15 residues. V dropped 4 bases and J dropped 5; count of bases not matched to a gene: 7. The CDR3 DNA is TGTGCCAGCAGTGTGCTGCGGGGACAGGGGTATGGCTACACCTTC. The encoded protein is CASSVLRGQGYGYTF.

The chain recombines TRBV4-3 with TRBJ2-3; TRBD1 is a possible D gene (5 bases). Germline values: CDR1 LGHNA, CDR2 YSLEER. Trimming pared 4 bases from V and 0 bases from J, leaving 11 bases between. The CDR3 consists of 15 residues. CDR3 sequence reads: CASSPEGASTDTQYF. CDR3 in DNA: TGCGCCAGCAGCCCAGAAGGGGCGAGCACAGATACGCAGTATTTT.

The chain uses TRBV4-1 and TRBJ1-2, with unresolved D. This CDR3 has 14 residues. In germline, CDR1 is MGHRA, CDR2 YSYEKL. The V end lost 0 bases, the J end lost 5 bases, and 10 bases lay between the germline ends. CDR3 amino acids: CASSQDGGLYGYTF. The CDR3 DNA follows: TGCGCCAGCAGCCAAGATGGCGGCTTATATGGCTACACCTTC.

The chain couples TRBV9 to TRBJ1-2; D is unresolved. Trimming left V 2 bases short and J 4 bases short, with 18 bases between. The CDR3 runs to 16 residues. Germline loops: CDR1 SGDLS, CDR2 YYNGEE. The CDR3 loop reads CASSVDLWGVSYGYTF. CDR3 sequence (DNA): TGTGCCAGCAGCGTCGACCTATGGGGAGTAAGCTATGGCTACACCTTC. Full variable domain (remainder filled in from reference TRBV9 and TRBJ1-2): DSGVTQTPKHLITATGQRVTLRCSPRSGDLSVYWYQQSLDQGLQFLIQYYNGEERAKGNILERFSAQQFPDLHSELNLSSLELGDSALYFCASSVDLWGVSYGYTFGSGTRLTVV.

The V gene is TRBV5-8, the J gene TRBJ1-1; D gene ambiguous. The germline V gene encodes CDR1 SGHTS and CDR2 YDEGEE. Trimming removed 1 base at V and 0 bases at J, with 10 bases between. The CDR3 runs 15 residues. In DNA form, the CDR3 reads TGTGCCAGCAGCTTGATTTCACACCTGAACACTGAAGCTTTCTTT. It specifies CASSLISHLNTEAFF.

This clone was found once. The chain links TRBV19 to TRBJ2-7, with D hard to call. CDR3 length: 12 amino acids. The V end was cut by 4 bases, the J end by 2 bases, with 6 bases between. In germline, CDR1 is LNHDA, CDR2 SQIVND (reference sequence). CDR3 DNA: TGTGCCAGTAGTACCCGAGCCTACGAGCAGTACTTC. It encodes CASSTRAYEQYF.

The gene calls are TRBV9 and TRBJ2-1; 14 positions match TRBD2. Germline lookup yields CDR1 SGDLS and CDR2 YYNGEE. The CDR3 spans 16 residues. V was clipped by 4 bases and J by 8 bases; unmatched bases: 8. CDR3 sequence (DNA): TGTGCCAGCAGCCCTCGACTAGCGGGGGGGCTGGATGAGCAGTTCTTC. Translated, it gives CASSPRLAGGLDEQFF.

V and J are TRBV30 and TRBJ1-2; tentative D call: TRBD1 (6 bases). Germline V gene sequence: CDR1 GTSNPN, CDR2 SVGIG (reference sequence). V lost 2 bases, J lost 7 bases, and 17 bases lay in between. The CDR3 is 14 residues long. This CDR3 reads CAWSPLPGQSGYTF. The CDR3 DNA reads as TGTGCCTGGAGTCCCCTTCCCGGACAGTCTGGCTACACCTTC.

This clone was found once. The chain recombines TRBV5-4 with TRBJ2-7; 8 bases align to TRBD1. Germline CDR1 is SGHNT and CDR2 is YYREEE (reference sequence). The CDR3 totals 13 residues. After removal of 0 bases from V and 6 bases from J, the junction contained 2 bases not matched to a gene. The CDR3 protein is CASSLAGGREQYF. As DNA, the CDR3 is TGTGCCAGCAGCTTGGCAGGGGGCCGCGAGCAGTACTTC.

V usage is TRBV10-3 and J usage is TRBJ2-1; TRBD2 matches 10 bases. The germline gives CDR1 ENHRY, CDR2 SYGVKD. V lost 5 bases, J lost 7 bases, and 11 bases stayed unmatched. The CDR3 length is 16 residues. CDR3 residues: CAISSPGRAGGNEQFF. CDR3 bases: TGTGCCATCAGTTCCCCAGGGCGAGCGGGGGGGAATGAGCAGTTCTTC.

This chain uses TRBV6-5 with TRBJ2-2; the D gene is possibly TRBD2 (6 bases). There are 15 residues in the CDR3. V lost 5 bases and J lost 4, with 14 bases in between. Germline V gene data show CDR1 as MNHEY and CDR2 as SVGAGI. The CDR3: CASSLGGAGTGELFF. CDR3 nucleotides: TGTGCCAGCAGTCTTGGCGGGGCGGGCACCGGGGAGCTGTTTTTT.

This chain uses TRBV19 with TRBJ1-2, with TRBD1 matching over 7 bases. Unmatched junction bases numbered 8, after V lost 6 bases and J lost 4 bases. The CDR3 has 14 residues. Germline V gives CDR1 LNHDA, CDR2 SQIVND (reference sequence). The CDR3 is CASRRQGIGYGYTF. As DNA, the CDR3 is TGTGCCAGTAGACGACAGGGTATAGGCTATGGCTACACCTTC.

The chain is built from TRBV27 and TRBJ1-2; D may be TRBD1 (5 bases). There are 14 residues in the CDR3. Trimming shortened V by 6 bases and J by 7 bases, and 18 bases separated the two germline ends. Germline CDR1 MNHEY, CDR2 SMNVEV (reference sequence). The CDR3 region is CASSPSGGAPGYTF. In DNA, the CDR3 is TGTGCCAGCAGCCCCTCTGGGGGAGCCCCTGGCTACACCTTC.

In this sample, this clone turned up a few times. This chain uses TRBV4-2 with TRBJ2-7; D perhaps matches TRBD1 (6 bases). Germline lookup yields CDR1 LGHNA and CDR2 YNFKEQ. Trimming cost V 0 bases and J 3 bases, with 9 bases left between them. The CDR3 contains 14 residues. CDR3 in DNA: TGTGCCAGCAGCCAAGACAGGGACATCTACGAGCAGTACTTC. This encodes CASSQDRDIYEQYF.

The CDR3 nucleotides read TGTGCCAGCAGCGCGGTTGGGACCAACACTGAAGCTTTCTTT. Translating gives CASSAVGTNTEAFF. The rearrangement joins TRBV7-9 to TRBJ1-1; D possibly corresponds to TRBD1 (5 bases). V was shortened by 5 bases and J by 2 bases, with 12 bases between the two germline ends. The CDR3 has 14 amino acids. Looked up from germline, CDR1 is SEHNR and CDR2 is FQNEAQ (reference sequence). Full variable domain (rest looked up from reference TRBV7-9 and TRBJ1-1): DTGVSQNPRHKITKRGQNVTFRCDPISEHNRLYWYRQTLGQGPEFLTYFQNEAQLEKSRLLSDRFSAERPKGSFSTLEIQRTEQGDSAMYLCASSAVGTNTEAFFGQGTRLTVV.

The chain uses TRBV28 and TRBJ1-2; no firm D call. Germline CDR1 MDHEN, CDR2 SYDVKM. Trimming took off 7 bases at V and 4 bases at J, with 10 bases between the two ends. This CDR3 is 12 amino acids long. As DNA, the CDR3 is TGTGCCAGCACCCCGGCGGGCTATGGCTACACCTTC. This translates into CASTPAGYGYTF.

The chain couples TRBV7-2 to TRBJ1-6; 8 positions agree with TRBD1. CDR1 and CDR2 (germline): SGHTA, FQGNSA. The CDR3 is 15 residues long. Unmatched junction bases numbered 8, after V lost 5 bases and J lost 8 bases. For the CDR3, the DNA is TGTGCCAGCAGCCCCCGGACAGGGAGGTATTCACCCCTCCACTTT. It is translated as CASSPRTGRYSPLHF.

This clone was seen once. The chain employs TRBV11-3 and TRBJ2-2; tentatively, D is TRBD1 (5 bases). Germline assignment: CDR1 SGHNT and CDR2 YENEEA. Trimming removed 5 bases from V and 3 bases from J, with 13 bases in between. This CDR3 comprises 15 residues. The DNA of the CDR3 is TGTGCCAGCAGCCCAACTCCCAGGGACACCGGGGAGCTGTTTTTT. This sequence encodes CASSPTPRDTGELFF. The whole variable domain, remainder taken from reference TRBV11-3 and TRBJ2-2, is EAGVVQSPRYKIIEKKQPVAFWCNPISGHNTLYWYLQNLGQGPELLIRYENEEAVDDSQLPKDRFSAERLKGVDSTLKIQPAELGDSAVYLCASSPTPRDTGELFFGEGSRLTVL.

The sample holds a few counts of this clone. V usage is TRBV19 and J usage is TRBJ1-2; D is uncertain. Deletions cut 1 base from V and 8 bases from J, with 11 bases between. The CDR3 runs to 13 residues. In germline, CDR1 is LNHDA, CDR2 SQIVND (reference sequence). This chain's CDR3 is CASSIAAAGGYTF. DNA of the CDR3: TGTGCCAGTAGTATAGCTGCAGCGGGAGGCTACACCTTC.

The CDR3 sequence: CASSVTGQGPGNTIYF. The CDR3 DNA follows: TGCGCCAGCAGCGTTACGGGACAGGGACCTGGAAACACCATATATTTT. The gene calls are TRBV5-1 and TRBJ1-3, with 9 bases matching TRBD1. Germline CDR1 reads SGHRS; CDR2 reads YFSETQ. Trimming at V came to 4 bases and at J to 2 bases, leaving 7 bases not matched to a gene. The CDR3 covers 16 residues.

The V and J genes are TRBV9 and TRBJ2-5, with 8 bases lining up with TRBD2. Germline CDR1 reads SGDLS; CDR2 reads YYNGEE. The J segment lost 1 base and the V segment lost 0 bases, leaving 5 bases of the junction unmatched. This CDR3 is 16 amino acids long. The CDR3 region has the DNA TGTGCCAGCAGCGTAGGGATCGGGGGGGCCCAAGAGACCCAGTACTTC. It codes for CASSVGIGGAQETQYF.

This clone was detected only once. The rearrangement uses TRBV6-5 and TRBJ2-7; D is unclear. Germline assignment: CDR1 MNHEY and CDR2 SVGAGI. V was clipped by 2 bases and J by 7 bases, with 12 bases between them. The CDR3 loop spans 13 amino acids. CDR3 amino acids: CASSYGVLWEQYF. CDR3 nucleotide sequence: TGTGCCAGCAGTTACGGGGTCTTGTGGGAGCAGTACTTC.

V usage is TRBV6-5 and J usage is TRBJ2-6; perhaps TRBD2 as D (5 bases). CDR1 and CDR2 (germline): MNHEY, SVGAGI. The V gene lost 6 bases and the J gene lost 2 bases, with 5 bases spanning the gap. The CDR3 totals 13 residues. CDR3 region: CASRAAGANVLTF. CDR3 bases: TGTGCCAGCAGAGCGGCTGGGGCCAACGTCCTGACTTTC.